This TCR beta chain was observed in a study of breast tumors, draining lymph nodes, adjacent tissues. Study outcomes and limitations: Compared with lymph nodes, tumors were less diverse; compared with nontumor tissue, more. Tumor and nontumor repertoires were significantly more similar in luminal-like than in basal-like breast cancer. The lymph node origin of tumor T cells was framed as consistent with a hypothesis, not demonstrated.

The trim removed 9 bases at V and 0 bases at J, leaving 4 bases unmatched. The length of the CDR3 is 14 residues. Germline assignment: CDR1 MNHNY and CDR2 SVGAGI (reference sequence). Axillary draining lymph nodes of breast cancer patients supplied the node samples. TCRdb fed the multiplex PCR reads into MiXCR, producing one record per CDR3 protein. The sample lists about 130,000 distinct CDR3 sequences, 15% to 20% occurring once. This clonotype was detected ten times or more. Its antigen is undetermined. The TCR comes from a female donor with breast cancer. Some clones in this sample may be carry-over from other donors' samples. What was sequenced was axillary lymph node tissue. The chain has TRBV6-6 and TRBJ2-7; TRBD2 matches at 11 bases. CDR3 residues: CASSGLADSYEQYF. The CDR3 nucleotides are TGTGCCAGTTCGGGACTAGCGGACTCCTACGAGCAGTACTTC.